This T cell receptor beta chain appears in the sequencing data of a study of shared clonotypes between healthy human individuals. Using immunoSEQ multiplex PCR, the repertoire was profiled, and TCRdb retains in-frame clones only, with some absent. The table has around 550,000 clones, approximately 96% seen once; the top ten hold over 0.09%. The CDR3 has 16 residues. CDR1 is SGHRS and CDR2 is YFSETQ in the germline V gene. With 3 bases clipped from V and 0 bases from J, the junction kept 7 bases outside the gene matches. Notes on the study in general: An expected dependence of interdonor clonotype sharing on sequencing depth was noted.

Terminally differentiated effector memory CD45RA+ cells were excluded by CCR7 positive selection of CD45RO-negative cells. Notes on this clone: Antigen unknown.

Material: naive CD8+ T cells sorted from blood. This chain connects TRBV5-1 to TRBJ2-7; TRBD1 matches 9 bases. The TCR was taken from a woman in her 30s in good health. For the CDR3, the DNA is TGCGCCAGCAGCTCGGACAGGGGTCGGAACTCCTACGAGCAGTACTTC. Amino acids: CASSSDRGRNSYEQYF.